Listed below are T cell receptor beta chains from one sample, sequenced in a study of blood T cell repertoires in COVID-19. Sequencing was performed with immunoSEQ multiplex PCR; in TCRdb, only in-frame clones are kept and a portion is missing. This repertoire shows roughly 310,000 clones, 89% found once; its top ten account for approximately 9.8%. The sequencing input was PBMCs or T cells enriched from blood (not recorded which). The receptor source for this set is a woman between 40 and 50 years old who had recovered from COVID-19. Each CDR3 is given with its conserved first and last residue. A D gene is named only where the DNA matches it firmly. Only part of the rows carry a size: once, few, many, or a class if the clone is expanded.

TRBV6-5	.	once	TRBJ1-1	TGTGCCAGCAGTTACCAGGCAAGCCAGAACACTGAAGCTTTCTTT	CASSYQASQNTEAFF
TRBV12-3/TRBV12-4	.	.	TRBJ2-7	TGTGCCAGCAGTTCCAGGGGATCAGGGGAGCAGTACTTC	CASSSRGSGEQYF
TRBV9	.	once	TRBJ1-2	TGTGCCAGCAGCGTAGTAGGTCGGGGGTTGGACTATGGCTACACCTTC	CASSVVGRGLDYGYTF
TRBV2	TRBD2	.	TRBJ2-4	TGTGCCAGCAGTAAAATAGCGGGAGCGGGGAAAAACATTCAGTACTTC	CASSKIAGAGKNIQYF
TRBV13	.	once	TRBJ2-5	TGTGCCAGCAGCTTGGACAGCCAAGAGACCCAGTACTTC	CASSLDSQETQYF
TRBV11-3	.	.	TRBJ2-7	TGTGCCAGCAGCTTGGGGGTCAGGACAGAATCCTACGAGCAGTACTTC	CASSLGVRTESYEQYF
TRBV29-1	TRBD2	.	TRBJ2-2	TGCAGCGTTGAAGATCCAAGCGGGGGAAACACCGGGGAGCTGTTTTTT	CSVEDPSGGNTGELFF
TRBV7-3	TRBD2	.	TRBJ2-2	TGTGCCAGCAGACTAGCGGGAGCCGGGGAGCTGTTTTTT	CASRLAGAGELFF
TRBV19	TRBD1	once	TRBJ2-7	TGTGCCAGTAGTATAGCGGGACAGGGGTTCTACGAGCAGTACTTC	CASSIAGQGFYEQYF
TRBV5-4	TRBD2	.	TRBJ2-3	TGTGCCAGCAGCCTAGCGGGGCTGGGAGATACGCAGTATTTT	CASSLAGLGDTQYF
TRBV25-1	.	.	TRBJ2-1	TGTGCCAGCAGTGGGGGGGACAGAACCTACAATGAGCAGTTCTTC	CASSGGDRTYNEQFF
TRBV6-6	.	.	TRBJ2-7	TGTGCCACCCGAGGGGGAGTTTACGAGCAGTACTTC	CATRGGVYEQYF
TRBV21-1	.	.	TRBJ1-2	TGTGCCAGCAGCAAAGGCGACAGGGGATACGGCTACACCTTC	CASSKGDRGYGYTF
TRBV6-2/TRBV6-3	TRBD2	.	TRBJ2-7	TGTGCCAGCAGTTACCCAGAGGGGCGGGAGCAAGACGAGCAGTACTTC	CASSYPEGREQDEQYF
TRBV28	.	.	TRBJ1-1	TGTGCCAGCAGTTTACTTCCCGAGGCGGGCACTGAAGCTTTCTTT	CASSLLPEAGTEAFF
TRBV11-2	.	.	TRBJ2-7	TGTGCCAGCAGCTCCGACAGAAACTACGAGCAGTACTTC	CASSSDRNYEQYF
TRBV7-9	TRBD1	.	TRBJ2-5	TGTGCCAGCAGCGACAGGGGGTACCAAGAGACCCAGTACTTC	CASSDRGYQETQYF
TRBV7-9	.	.	TRBJ2-3	TGTGCCAGCAGCTTAGCTGACTGGGGGGAAACGCAGTATTTT	CASSLADWGETQYF
TRBV6-5	.	.	TRBJ1-6	TGTGCCAGCAGTTACTCGATTCGACAGGATAATTCACCCCTCCACTTT	CASSYSIRQDNSPLHF
TRBV5-1	TRBD1	.	TRBJ1-2	TGCGCCAGCAGCTTGGCAGGGGGGATGAGCTATGGCTACACCTTC	CASSLAGGMSYGYTF
TRBV29-1	.	.	TRBJ2-1	TGCAGCGTACTCAGGGGAAGCTCCTACAATGAGCAGTTCTTC	CSVLRGSSYNEQFF
TRBV24-1	TRBD2	.	TRBJ2-2	TGTGCCACCAGTGATTCCCTTAGGACTAGCGGGAGGAGGAACACCGGGGAGCTGTTTTTT	CATSDSLRTSGRRNTGELFF
TRBV19	TRBD1	.	TRBJ1-5	TGTGCCAGGGGCCGATGGACAGGCAGTAGCGGCAATCAGCCCCAGCATTTT	CARGRWTGSSGNQPQHF
TRBV28	TRBD2	.	TRBJ2-3	TGTGCCAGTCTTAGCGGGGACACAGATACGCAGTATTTT	CASLSGDTDTQYF
TRBV3-1/TRBV3-2	.	.	TRBJ2-1	TGTGCCAGCAGCCAACCATTTCTACCCGAGCAGTTCTTC	CASSQPFLPEQFF
TRBV7-6	.	.	TRBJ2-7	TGTGCCAGCAGCTTAGGAGGGGGCTCCTACGAGCAGTACTTC	CASSLGGGSYEQYF